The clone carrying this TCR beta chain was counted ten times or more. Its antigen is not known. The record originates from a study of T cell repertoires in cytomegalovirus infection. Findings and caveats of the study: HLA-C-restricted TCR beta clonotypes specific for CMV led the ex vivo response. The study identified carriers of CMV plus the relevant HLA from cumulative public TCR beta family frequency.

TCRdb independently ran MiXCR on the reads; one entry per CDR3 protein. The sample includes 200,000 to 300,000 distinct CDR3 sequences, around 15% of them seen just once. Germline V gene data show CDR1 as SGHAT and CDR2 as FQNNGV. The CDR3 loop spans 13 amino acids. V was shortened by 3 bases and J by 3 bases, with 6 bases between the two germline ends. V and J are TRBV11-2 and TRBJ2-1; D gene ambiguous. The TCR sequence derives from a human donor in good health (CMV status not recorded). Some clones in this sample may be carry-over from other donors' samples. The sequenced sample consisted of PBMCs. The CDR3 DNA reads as TGTGCCAGCAGCTTGAAATACTACAATGAGCAGTTCTTC. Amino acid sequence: CASSLKYYNEQFF.